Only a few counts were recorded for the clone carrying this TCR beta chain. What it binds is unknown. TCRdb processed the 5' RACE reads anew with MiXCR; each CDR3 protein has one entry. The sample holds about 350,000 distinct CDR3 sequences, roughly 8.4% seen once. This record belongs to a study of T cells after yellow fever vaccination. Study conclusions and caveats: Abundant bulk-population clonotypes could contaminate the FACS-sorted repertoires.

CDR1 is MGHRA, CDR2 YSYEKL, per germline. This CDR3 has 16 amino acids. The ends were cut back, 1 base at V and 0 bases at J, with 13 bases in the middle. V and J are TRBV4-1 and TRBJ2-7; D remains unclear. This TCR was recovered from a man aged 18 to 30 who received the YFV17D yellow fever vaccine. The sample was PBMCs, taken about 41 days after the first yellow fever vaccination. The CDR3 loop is CASSQVRAPSSYEQYF. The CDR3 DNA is TGCGCCAGCAGCCAAGTACGGGCCCCGAGCTCCTACGAGCAGTACTTC.